One and the same sample provided the 31 T cell receptor beta chains below, sequenced in a study of T-cell reconstitution after alpha-beta-depleted transplantation in children. Library preparation (for TCRbeta) was performed with unique molecular identifiers. One entry per CDR3 protein results from TCRdb running MiXCR on the PCR reads. The repertoire holds roughly 500,000 distinct CDR3 sequences, with about 33% as singletons. Sequencing used PBMCs from the stem cell graft donor, obtained from the stem cell graft. These receptors were obtained from a human donor who donated a stem cell graft to a child with aplastic anemia.

This clonotype was picked up a small number of times. The chain has TRBV28 and TRBJ1-5; D unclear. This CDR3 contains 15 residues. CDR1 is MDHEN and CDR2 is SYDVKM in the germline V gene. The V end was cut by 1 base, the J end by 0 bases, with 7 bases between. The CDR3 DNA sequence: TGTGCCAGCAGTTTATTCGGGGATAGCAATCAGCCCCAGCATTTT. Protein sequence: CASSLFGDSNQPQHF.

This clonotype has more than one count but fewer than ten. V gene TRBV20-1 combines with J gene TRBJ2-1, with D perhaps TRBD1 or TRBD2 (6 bases each). Germline V gene sequence: CDR1 DFQATT, CDR2 SNEGSKA (reference sequence). This CDR3 has 12 amino acids. V lost 3 bases and J 8 bases, leaving 11 bases between the germline ends. CDR3 region: CSASLGGHEQFF. DNA of the CDR3: TGCAGTGCTAGTCTCGGGGGCCATGAGCAGTTCTTC.

A single count supports this clonotype. The chain recombines TRBV4-3 with TRBJ2-2; TRBD2 aligns across 12 bases. This CDR3 is 17 amino acids long. Germline CDR1 reads LGHNA; CDR2 reads YSLEER. Unmatched junction bases numbered 5, after V lost 3 bases and J lost 3 bases. The CDR3 protein is CASSQGTSGQYTGELFF. CDR3 DNA: TGCGCCAGCAGCCAGGGGACTAGCGGGCAATACACCGGGGAGCTGTTTTTT.

This rearrangement joins TRBV7-9 to TRBJ2-1; no definite D call. V was shortened by 3 bases and J by 8 bases, with 17 bases between the two germline ends. The germline CDR1 and CDR2 sequences are SEHNR and FQNEAQ (reference sequence). The length of the CDR3 is 15 residues. For the CDR3, the DNA is TGTGCCAGCAGCTTGATCCGGTCCTCTGGCGATGAGCAGTTCTTC. It is translated as CASSLIRSSGDEQFF.

V and J are TRBV6-1 and TRBJ1-1, with 9 bases lining up with TRBD1. Germline assignment: CDR1 MNHNS and CDR2 SASEGT. This CDR3 has 15 residues. Unmatched junction bases numbered 9, after V lost 5 bases and J lost 5 bases. The CDR3 region is CASSRGQGRGTEAFF. The CDR3 DNA follows: TGTGCCAGCAGTCGAGGACAGGGGCGGGGGACTGAAGCTTTCTTT.

The rearrangement uses TRBV6-5 and TRBJ1-4, with D perhaps matching TRBD1 (6 bases). The CDR3 covers 12 residues. V was clipped by 6 bases and J by 7 bases, with 9 bases between them. Per germline, CDR1 MNHEY and CDR2 SVGAGI. The DNA for the CDR3 is TGTGCCAGCAGAACCAGGGGTGAAAAACTGTTTTTT. Protein product: CASRTRGEKLFF.

This clonotype was seen more than once but under ten times. The rearrangement links TRBV7-2 to TRBJ1-5; D is uncertain. V shed 1 base and J shed 7 bases, with 17 bases lying between them. CDR1 is SGHTA and CDR2 is FQGNSA in the germline V gene. CDR3 size: 16 residues. This chain's CDR3 is CASSLGLRSVGQPQHF. CDR3 bases: TGTGCCAGCAGCTTAGGGCTAAGGAGTGTTGGGCAGCCCCAGCATTTT.

The chain has TRBV12-3 or TRBV12-4 and TRBJ1-5; D is undetermined. This CDR3 has 14 amino acids. The V gene lost 3 bases and the J gene lost 2 bases, with 8 bases spanning the gap. CDR3 in amino acids: CASSLMRGNQPQHF. The CDR3 DNA is TGTGCCAGCAGTTTGATGAGAGGCAATCAGCCCCAGCATTTT.

The chain carries TRBV12-3 or TRBV12-4 and TRBJ1-3, with D perhaps TRBD1 (5 bases). CDR3 length: 14 amino acids. V gave up 10 bases and J gave up 4 bases, with 17 bases separating them. CDR3 bases: TGTGCCACCCCCTCGGCAGGGAGAGGAAACACCATATATTTT. Translation: CATPSAGRGNTIYF.

The chain uses TRBV3-1 and TRBJ2-3; D unclear. Trimming took off 5 bases at V and 6 bases at J, with 6 bases between the two ends. The germline gives CDR1 LGHDT, CDR2 YNNKEL (reference sequence). The CDR3 length is 11 residues. The CDR3 here is CASSSRDTQYF. Here the CDR3 DNA reads TGTGCCAGCAGCTCACGTGATACGCAGTATTTT.

The J gene is TRBJ2-7, the V gene TRBV7-2, with 12 positions matching TRBD2. There are 15 residues in the CDR3. Per germline, CDR1 SGHTA and CDR2 FQGNSA. Trimming removed 3 bases from V and 3 bases from J; junction bases left unmatched: 3. As DNA, the CDR3 is TGTGCCAGCAGCTTCGAGACTAGCGGGAGCTACGAGCAGTACTTC. It codes for CASSFETSGSYEQYF.

This clonotype has just a few counts. V gene TRBV10-3 combines with J gene TRBJ2-3; D may be TRBD1 (5 bases). The CDR3 extends over 16 amino acids. V lost 0 bases to trimming and J lost 1 base, with 11 bases between them. The germline gives CDR1 ENHRY, CDR2 SYGVKD. For the CDR3, the DNA is TGTGCCATCAGTGAGTCGGTAGGGGCGGGCACAGATACGCAGTATTTT. This gives the protein CAISESVGAGTDTQYF.

This rearrangement joins TRBV27 to TRBJ2-7; TRBD1 matches 10 bases. This CDR3 comprises 16 residues. V shed 0 bases, J shed 1 base, and the junction held 3 bases outside the gene matches. From germline, CDR1 is MNHEY and CDR2 SMNVEV (reference sequence). Here the CDR3 DNA reads TGTGCCAGCAGTTTATCCCGGGACAGGGGTTCCTACGAGCAGTACGTC. This gives the protein CASSLSRDRGSYEQYV.

There are a few counts of this clonotype. The CDR3 DNA sequence: TGTGCCAGCAGCTTAATGCTGAGGGAAAACACCTTC. It specifies CASSLMLRENTF. This rearrangement joins TRBV7-9 to TRBJ1-2; D uncertain. The CDR3 has 12 amino acids. The V end lost 2 bases, the J end lost 12 bases, and 13 bases lay between the germline ends. The germline V gene has CDR1 SEHNR and CDR2 FQNEAQ (reference sequence).

This clonotype was counted a few times. This sequence joins TRBV12-3 or TRBV12-4 and TRBJ1-5, with D possibly TRBD1 on 5 matching bases. V gave up 2 bases and J gave up 9 bases, with 14 bases separating them. This CDR3 comprises 14 residues. The CDR3 region has the DNA TGTGCCAGCAGTTTACGGGGCCCTGCGGGGCCCCAGCATTTT. Residues: CASSLRGPAGPQHF.

This clonotype was found many times. The J gene is TRBJ2-3, the V gene TRBV20-1; unclear D gene. V gave up 8 bases and J gave up 1 base, with 13 bases separating them. This CDR3 contains 13 residues. In germline, CDR1 is DFQATT, CDR2 SNEGSKA (reference sequence). The CDR3, as DNA: TGCAGTAAGCCTTTACTTGGCACAGATACGCAGTATTTT. As protein: CSKPLLGTDTQYF.

This clonotype turned up a few times. The chain recombines TRBV20-1 with TRBJ2-1, with 12 bases lining up with TRBD2. The CDR3 runs 13 residues. The ends lost 6 bases at V and 12 bases at J; junction bases unmatched: 9. CDR1 and CDR2 from the germline V gene are DFQATT and SNEGSKA (reference sequence). The DNA of the CDR3 is TGCAGTGCCCTCGCTAGCGGGAGGGCTGGGCAGTTCTTC. Its translation is CSALASGRAGQFF.

V gene TRBV14 combines with J gene TRBJ1-3; no clear D gene. Germline values: CDR1 SGHDN, CDR2 FVKESK. This CDR3 is 15 amino acids long. Trimming stripped 3 bases from V and 0 bases from J, with 9 bases between. The CDR3 spells CASSQGSNSGNTIYF. In DNA form, the CDR3 reads TGTGCCAGCAGCCAGGGGAGTAACTCTGGAAACACCATATATTTT.

The chain is built from TRBV20-1 and TRBJ2-5, with D possibly TRBD1 on 6 matching bases. This CDR3 contains 16 residues. The V gene's germline CDR1 is DFQATT and CDR2 SNEGSKA (reference sequence). The V and J ends lost 5 bases and 0 bases respectively, with 19 bases between them. In DNA, the CDR3 is TGCAGTGCTCTCCCCCTGGACAGTTCGTACCAAGAGACCCAGTACTTC. Amino acids: CSALPLDSSYQETQYF.

The chain carries TRBV27 and TRBJ2-3; D not certain. The CDR3 is 13 amino acids. Between the trimmed V and J ends, which lost 7 bases and 2 bases, there was a span of 10 bases. CDR1 is MNHEY and CDR2 is SMNVEV in the germline V gene (reference sequence). The CDR3 nucleotides read TGTGCCAGCAAGTCATGGAACACAGATACGCAGTATTTT. Its protein product is CASKSWNTDTQYF.

The chain is built from TRBV12-3 or TRBV12-4 and TRBJ1-5; D may be TRBD1 (6 bases). This CDR3 contains 16 residues. V lost 6 bases, J lost 2 bases, and 17 bases lay in between. The CDR3 region has the DNA TGTGCCAGCAGCCCCGGCGGGGGGGCCGGCAATCAGCCCCAGCATTTT. This codes for CASSPGGGAGNQPQHF.

This clonotype has only a few counts. The chain combines TRBV19 with TRBJ1-5; the D gene is possibly TRBD1 (5 bases). The germline gives CDR1 LNHDA, CDR2 SQIVND (reference sequence). CDR3 size: 14 residues. With 7 bases removed from V and 7 bases from J, the gap between germline ends came to 17 bases. The CDR3 spells CASKSGTRDQPQHF. CDR3 DNA: TGTGCCAGTAAGTCCGGCACCCGGGACCAGCCCCAGCATTTT.

This chain joins TRBV7-6 and TRBJ2-5, with 9 positions matching TRBD2. Germline-derived CDR1 and CDR2 are SGHVS and FNYEAQ. This CDR3 spans 15 amino acids. V lost 5 bases to trimming and J lost 2 bases; unmatched junction nucleotides: 6. CDR3 nucleotide sequence: TGTGCCAGCAGCCCACGGACTAGCGCACAAGAGACCCAGTACTTC. It is translated as CASSPRTSAQETQYF.

This clonotype has only a few counts. The chain joins TRBV6-2 or TRBV6-3 to TRBJ2-3; the D gene is possibly TRBD2 (6 bases). The CDR3 totals 15 residues. V lost 4 bases and J 5 bases, leaving 16 bases between the germline ends. Germline CDR1 reads MNHEY; CDR2 reads SVGEGT. CDR3 protein: CASSSGTHILDTQYF. CDR3 sequence (DNA): TGTGCCAGCAGTTCCGGGACTCACATTTTAGATACGCAGTATTTT.

The chain combines TRBV5-1 with TRBJ1-2; TRBD1 matches at 8 bases. J lost 7 bases, V lost 0 bases, and 5 bases had no gene match. The CDR3 has 14 residues. In germline, CDR1 is SGHRS, CDR2 YFSETQ. CDR3 region: CASSLATGGGGYTF. The CDR3 coding sequence is TGCGCCAGCAGCTTGGCCACAGGGGGAGGTGGCTACACCTTC. Filled out from reference TRBV5-1 and TRBJ1-2, the complete variable domain reads KAGVTQTPRYLIKTRGQQVTLSCSPISGHRSVSWYQQTPGQGLQFLFEYFSETQRNKGNFPGRFSGRQFSNSRSEMNVSTLELGDSALYLCASSLATGGGGYTFGSGTRLTVV.

This clonotype turned up a few times. The chain employs TRBV6-4 and TRBJ2-6; 7 bases fit TRBD1. The CDR3 runs to 17 residues. CDR1 and CDR2 from the germline V gene are MRHNA and SNTAGT. Trimming cost V 6 bases and J 2 bases; bases outside gene matches: 10. The CDR3 reads CASSGTAEIAGANVLTF. The CDR3 DNA reads as TGTGCCAGCAGCGGGACAGCGGAAATTGCTGGGGCCAACGTCCTGACTTTC.

This clonotype was seen only a few times. CDR3 DNA: TGTGCCAGCAGATATGACAGTTTGAACACTGAAGCTTTCTTT. This codes for CASRYDSLNTEAFF. The chain joins TRBV12-3 or TRBV12-4 to TRBJ1-1; a weak D match, TRBD1 (5 bases). The CDR3 sequence is 14 residues long. Trimming removed 6 bases at V and 0 bases at J, with 11 bases between.

Ten or more counts support this clonotype. V is TRBV29-1 and J is TRBJ2-1, with 12 positions matching TRBD2. The CDR3 sequence is 15 residues long. V trimming: 6 bases; J trimming: 0 bases; junction bases outside the gene matches: 3. From germline, CDR1 is SQVTM and CDR2 ANQGSEA. CDR3 sequence (DNA): TGCAGCGTCGTGACTAGCGGGAGCTCCTACAATGAGCAGTTCTTC. Translating gives CSVVTSGSSYNEQFF.

This clonotype was seen more than once but under ten times. J is TRBJ2-7 and V is TRBV11-2; D may be TRBD1 (5 bases). The germline V gene has CDR1 SGHAT and CDR2 FQNNGV. Trimming stripped 6 bases from V and 6 bases from J, with 12 bases between. CDR3 length: 12 residues. The CDR3 loop reads CASRPGFREQYF. The CDR3 nucleotides are TGTGCCAGCAGGCCAGGGTTCCGCGAGCAGTACTTC.

Concerning this clonotype: An end of the junction differs from the germline gene, which may be a read error. The rearrangement links TRBV5-1 to TRBJ1-6; no clear D. Per germline, CDR1 SGHRS and CDR2 YFSETQ. The length of the CDR3 is 16 residues. In DNA, the CDR3 is TGCGCAAGCAGCTTGGAAACTAGCTCCTATAATTCACCCCTCCACTTT. As protein: CASSLETSSYNSPLHF.

This clonotype came up a few times. The V and J genes are TRBV18 and TRBJ2-7; D uncertain. Per germline, CDR1 KGHSH and CDR2 LQKENI. The CDR3 spans 15 residues. V was pared by 3 bases and J by 0 bases, with 12 bases between. In DNA form, the CDR3 reads TGTGCCAGCTCACCGGCAGGACCGAGCTCCTACGAGCAGTACGTC. It yields the protein CASSPAGPSSYEQYV.